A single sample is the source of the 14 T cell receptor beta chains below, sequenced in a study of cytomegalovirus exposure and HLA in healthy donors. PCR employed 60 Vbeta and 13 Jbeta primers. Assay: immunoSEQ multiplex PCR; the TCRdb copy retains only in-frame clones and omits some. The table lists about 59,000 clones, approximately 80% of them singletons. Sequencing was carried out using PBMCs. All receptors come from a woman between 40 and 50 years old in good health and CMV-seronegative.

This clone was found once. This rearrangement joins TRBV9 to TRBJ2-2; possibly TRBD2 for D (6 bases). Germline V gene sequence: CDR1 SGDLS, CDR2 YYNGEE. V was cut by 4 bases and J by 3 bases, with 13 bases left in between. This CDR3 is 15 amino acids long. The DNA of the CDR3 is TGTGCCAGCAGCCCGGGACTTCTACACACCGGGGAGCTGTTTTTT. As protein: CASSPGLLHTGELFF.

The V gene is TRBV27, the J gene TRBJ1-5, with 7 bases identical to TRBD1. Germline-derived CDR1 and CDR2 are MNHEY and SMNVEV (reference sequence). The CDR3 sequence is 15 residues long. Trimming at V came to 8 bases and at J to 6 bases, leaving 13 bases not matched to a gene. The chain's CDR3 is CASSYFGTAGQPQHF. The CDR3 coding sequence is TGTGCCAGCTCGTATTTCGGGACAGCGGGTCAGCCCCAGCATTTT.

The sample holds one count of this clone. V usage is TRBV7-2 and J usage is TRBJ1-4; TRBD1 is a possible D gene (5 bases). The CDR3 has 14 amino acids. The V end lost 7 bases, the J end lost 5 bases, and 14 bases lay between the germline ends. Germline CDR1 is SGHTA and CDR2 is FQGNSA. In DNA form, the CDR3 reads TGTGCCAGCACCCCCGGCAGGGCGAATGAAAAACTGTTTTTT. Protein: CASTPGRANEKLFF.

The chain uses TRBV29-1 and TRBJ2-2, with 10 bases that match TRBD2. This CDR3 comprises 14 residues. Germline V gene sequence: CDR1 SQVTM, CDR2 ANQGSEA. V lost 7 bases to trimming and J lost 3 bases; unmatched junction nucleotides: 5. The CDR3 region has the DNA TGCAGCGCTAGGACTAGCGGTTACACCGGGGAGCTGTTTTTT. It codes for CSARTSGYTGELFF.

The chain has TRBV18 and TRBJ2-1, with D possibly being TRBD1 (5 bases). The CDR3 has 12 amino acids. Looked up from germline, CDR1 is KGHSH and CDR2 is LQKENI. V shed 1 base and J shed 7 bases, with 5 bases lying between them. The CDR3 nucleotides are TGTGCCAGCTCACCACAGGGGAATGAGCAGTTCTTC. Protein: CASSPQGNEQFF.

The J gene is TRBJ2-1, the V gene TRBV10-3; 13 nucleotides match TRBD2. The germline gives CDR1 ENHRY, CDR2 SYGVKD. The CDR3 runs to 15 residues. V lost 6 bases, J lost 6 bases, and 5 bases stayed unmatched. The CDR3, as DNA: TGTGCCATCAGCCCACTAGCGGGAGGGCCCAATGAGCAGTTCTTC. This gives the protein CAISPLAGGPNEQFF.

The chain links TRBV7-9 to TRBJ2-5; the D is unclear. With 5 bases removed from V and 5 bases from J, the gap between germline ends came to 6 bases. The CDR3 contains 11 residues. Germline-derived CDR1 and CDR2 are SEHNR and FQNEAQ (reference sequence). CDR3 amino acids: CASSQMETQYF. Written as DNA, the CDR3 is TGTGCCAGCAGCCAGATGGAGACCCAGTACTTC.

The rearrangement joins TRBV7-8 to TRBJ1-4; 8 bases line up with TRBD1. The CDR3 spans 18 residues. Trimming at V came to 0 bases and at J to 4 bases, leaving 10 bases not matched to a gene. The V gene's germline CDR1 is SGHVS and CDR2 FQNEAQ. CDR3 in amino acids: CASSLAPPGTGLNEKLFF. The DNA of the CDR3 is TGTGCCAGCAGCTTAGCACCCCCCGGGACAGGACTTAATGAAAAACTGTTTTTT.

The CDR3: CASSEERLSNTEAFF. The CDR3 region has the DNA TGTGCCAGCAGTGAAGAGAGATTAAGTAACACTGAAGCTTTCTTT. V usage is TRBV2 and J usage is TRBJ1-1; D is unresolved. The CDR3 spans 15 residues. V was trimmed by 1 base and J by 2 bases, leaving 11 bases between them. Germline-derived CDR1 and CDR2 are SNHLY and FYNNEI.

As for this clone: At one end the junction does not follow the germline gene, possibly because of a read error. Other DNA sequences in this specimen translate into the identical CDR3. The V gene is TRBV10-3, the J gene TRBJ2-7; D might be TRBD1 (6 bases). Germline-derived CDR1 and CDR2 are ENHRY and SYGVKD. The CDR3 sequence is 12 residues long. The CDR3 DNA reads TGCGCCATCAGTAAGACAGGTGAGGAGCAGTACTTC. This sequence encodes CAISKTGEEQYF.

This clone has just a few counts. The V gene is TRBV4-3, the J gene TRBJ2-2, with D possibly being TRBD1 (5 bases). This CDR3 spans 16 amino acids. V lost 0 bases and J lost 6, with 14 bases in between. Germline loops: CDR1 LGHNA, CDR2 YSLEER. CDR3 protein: CASSQDHSRAAGELFF. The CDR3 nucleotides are TGCGCCAGCAGCCAAGATCACTCCAGGGCGGCCGGGGAGCTGTTTTTT.

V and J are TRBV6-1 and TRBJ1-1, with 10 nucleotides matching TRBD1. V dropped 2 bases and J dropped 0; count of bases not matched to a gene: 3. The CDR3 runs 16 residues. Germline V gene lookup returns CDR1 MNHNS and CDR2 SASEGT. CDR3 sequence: CASSEWGQGMNTEAFF. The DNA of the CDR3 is TGTGCCAGCAGTGAATGGGGACAGGGGATGAACACTGAAGCTTTCTTT.

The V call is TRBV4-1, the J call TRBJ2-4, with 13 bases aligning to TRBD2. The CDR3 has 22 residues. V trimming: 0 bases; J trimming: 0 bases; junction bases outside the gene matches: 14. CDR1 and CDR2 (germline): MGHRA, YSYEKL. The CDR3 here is CASSQDRGTSGNGGLAKNIQYF. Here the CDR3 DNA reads TGCGCCAGCAGCCAAGATAGAGGGACTAGCGGGAACGGTGGGCTAGCCAAAAACATTCAGTACTTC.

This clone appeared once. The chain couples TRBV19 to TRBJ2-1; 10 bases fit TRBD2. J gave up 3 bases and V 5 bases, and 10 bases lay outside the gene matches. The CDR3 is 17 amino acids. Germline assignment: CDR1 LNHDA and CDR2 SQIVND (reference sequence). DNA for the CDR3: TGTGCCAGTAGTGCCTATAAAGGGACTAGCGACTACAATGAGCAGTTCTTC. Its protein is CASSAYKGTSDYNEQFF.